This TCR beta chain appears in the sequencing data of a study of T cell changes during pregnancy in multiple sclerosis (dated by TCRdb to 2018 to 2020). For context, the study as a whole: In women with multiple sclerosis, the researchers looked at how the T cell repertoire shifted as pregnancy progressed.

Concerning this clone itself: Its specific antigen is unknown. It has no much larger one-base neighbor in the sample; base qualities were not kept.

The library was obtained by the immunoSEQ multiplex PCR assay. Imported from immuneACCESS, the table was reduced by TCRdb to in-frame sequences with V and J called. These copies leave out some clones; in studies compared against another copy, an unresolved V gene accounts for under half, and the cause of the remainder is not known. The table for this sample lists tens of thousands of clones; roughly 90% of them were counted only once. In total, the top ten clones hold around 5% of the sample. Sequencing used peripheral blood, obtained after pregnancy. This receptor was obtained from a female donor in good health, enrolled as a control in a pregnancy study.

The CDR3 has the sequence CASSLDRGPKAYEQYF. The sequenced DNA: TGTGCCAGCAGCTTAGATCGAGGGCCTAAGGCCTACGAGCAGTACTTC. The chain employs TRBV7-9 and TRBJ2-7; the D gene is possibly TRBD2, with 5 bases matching. The CDR3 goes from the cysteine to the phenylalanine over 16 residues. Only the CDR3 DNA stays, 48 bases, in frame from base 1. The germline V gene (reference sequence) yields SEHNR for CDR1 and FQNEAQ for CDR2. V drops 1 base and J drops 2 bases, leaving 15 bases in between.